These 17 T cell receptor beta chains share one sample of origin, sequenced in a study of blood T cells in healthy people across ages (dated by TCRdb to the mid-2010s). The library was built by means of 5' RACE. Data came from an Illumina HiSeq 2500. A second roughly 6 to 12 cycle PCR used a sample-barcoded 5' primer and a J-beta primer mix. The public sequencing data were trimmed at Q25 with fastp and processed into clonotypes with MiXCR by TCRdb, which kept only in-frame beta chains. Rows with a matching CDR3 protein are joined into one entry that keeps the most common DNA and genes. The sample table shows roughly 1,800,000 distinct CDR3 sequences, and around half are seen once. Approximately 2.1% of the sample lies in the top ten. Sequencing was done on a sample of blood. These receptors were collected from a woman aged 40 to 50 in good health.

There are a few counts of this clonotype. J is TRBJ2-3 and V is TRBV11-2; TRBD2 might be the D (6 bases). Germline CDR1 and CDR2: SGHAT and FQNNGV. The CDR3 sequence is 16 residues long. V lost 2 bases and J lost 1, with 13 bases in between. CDR3 DNA: TGTGCCAGCAGCTTATCGGGGCGGGGACGCACAGATACGCAGTATTTT. Its protein is CASSLSGRGRTDTQYF.

The genes are TRBV5-1 and TRBJ2-5, with TRBD2 identical over 12 bases. The CDR3 totals 16 residues. V shed 4 bases and J 11 bases; nucleotides not matched to a gene: 15. The germline V gene has CDR1 SGHRS and CDR2 YFSETQ. In DNA form, the CDR3 reads TGCGCCAGCAGCCCCTTGGGACTAGCGGGCGGGTATGAGCAGTACTTC. It is translated as CASSPLGLAGGYEQYF.

This clonotype was detected only a few times. This chain uses TRBV7-2 with TRBJ1-5; the D is unclear. CDR1 is SGHTA, CDR2 FQGNSA, per germline. The CDR3 consists of 14 residues. V dropped 2 bases and J dropped 5 bases, with 10 bases sitting between them. CDR3 amino acids: CASSLRVADQPQHF. DNA of the CDR3: TGTGCCAGCAGCTTACGGGTGGCGGATCAGCCCCAGCATTTT.

CDR3 DNA sequence: TGCGCCAGCAGCCAAGAAGATTGGGTACAGGGAATCACAAACATTCAGTACTTC. It specifies CASSQEDWVQGITNIQYF. This chain joins TRBV4-1 and TRBJ2-4, with D tentatively TRBD1 (6 bases). The germline V and J ends were trimmed by 0 bases and 6 bases, with 21 bases remaining between them. The germline V gene encodes CDR1 MGHRA and CDR2 YSYEKL. CDR3 length equals 18 residues.

This clonotype was counted a few times. This rearrangement joins TRBV7-9 to TRBJ2-5, with D uncertain. The germline gives CDR1 SEHNR, CDR2 FQNEAQ (reference sequence). Trimming removed 1 base at V and 1 base at J, with 10 bases between. The CDR3 consists of 15 residues. The CDR3 region is CASSLVTEAQETQYF. The CDR3, as DNA: TGTGCCAGCAGCTTAGTAACAGAGGCCCAAGAGACCCAGTACTTC.

The rearrangement uses TRBV4-3 and TRBJ2-3; 8 bases align to TRBD2. In germline, CDR1 is LGHNA, CDR2 YSLEER. This CDR3 spans 15 amino acids. J gave up 1 base and V 2 bases, and 2 bases lay outside the gene matches. CDR3 region: CASSQFSGGTDTQYF. The CDR3 DNA sequence: TGCGCCAGCAGCCAATTTAGCGGGGGCACAGATACGCAGTATTTT.

The J gene is TRBJ2-5, the V gene TRBV13; D remains ambiguous. Trimming left V 4 bases short and J 11 bases short, with 20 bases between. This CDR3 region has 14 residues. Germline V gene lookup returns CDR1 PRHDT and CDR2 FYEKMQ (reference sequence). The CDR3 loop is CASSWEDQALEQYF. CDR3 DNA: TGTGCCAGCAGCTGGGAAGACCAAGCCCTTGAGCAGTACTTC.

This chain links TRBV28 with TRBJ2-3; the D call may be TRBD1 or TRBD2 (7 bases each). The CDR3 loop spans 13 amino acids. The V gene's germline CDR1 is MDHEN and CDR2 SYDVKM. This CDR3 reads CAVQGGPADTQYF. The CDR3 DNA follows: TGTGCAGTCCAGGGGGGGCCCGCTGATACGCAGTATTTT.

The chain recombines TRBV29-1 with TRBJ1-2; D is perhaps TRBD1 (6 bases). This CDR3 spans 13 amino acids. Germline V gene lookup returns CDR1 SQVTM and CDR2 ANQGSEA. V was clipped by 3 bases and J by 4 bases, with 12 bases between them. Here the CDR3 DNA reads TGCAGCGTTGATGGGGGGCTTGGCTATGGCTACACCTTC. Protein product: CSVDGGLGYGYTF.

J is TRBJ2-3 and V is TRBV6-2 or TRBV6-3; 9 bases are shared with TRBD2. Germline V gives CDR1 MNHEY, CDR2 SVGEGT. The CDR3 has 15 residues. With 8 bases clipped from V and 2 bases from J, the junction kept 8 bases outside the gene matches. CDR3 nucleotides: TGTGCCAGCTTGCCAGCGGGGGGCGTCACAGATACGCAGTATTTT. This encodes CASLPAGGVTDTQYF.

This clonotype appeared many times. This chain joins TRBV14 and TRBJ2-1, with D possibly being TRBD2 (7 bases). Germline loops: CDR1 SGHDN, CDR2 FVKESK. Trimming left V 4 bases short and J 5 bases short, with 21 bases between. The CDR3 sequence is 17 residues long. The CDR3 DNA reads as TGTGCCAGCAGCCCCCCTATCGGAGGGGGGGGCCACAATGAGCAGTTCTTC. As protein: CASSPPIGGGGHNEQFF.

This chain's CDR3 is CASSIPGFTEAFF. The CDR3 DNA follows: TGTGCCAGCAGCATTCCAGGGTTCACTGAAGCTTTCTTT. The chain recombines TRBV7-9 with TRBJ1-1, with a tentative D call TRBD1 (5 bases). The V and J ends lost 5 bases and 4 bases respectively, with 11 bases between them. Germline V gene sequence: CDR1 SEHNR, CDR2 FQNEAQ (reference sequence). This CDR3 has 13 amino acids.

The chain has TRBV7-9 and TRBJ2-5; the match to TRBD2 covers 13 bases. The CDR3 extends over 15 amino acids. CDR1 is SEHNR, CDR2 FQNEAQ, per germline (reference sequence). The V segment lost 5 bases and the J segment 5 bases; nucleotides outside the gene matches: 5. CDR3 region: CASSRLAGGSETQYF. CDR3 coding DNA: TGTGCCAGCAGCAGACTAGCGGGGGGCTCGGAGACCCAGTACTTC.

The table lists this clonotype with a few counts. The gene calls are TRBV20-1 and TRBJ2-3; no clear D. This CDR3 spans 13 amino acids. Germline V gene data show CDR1 as DFQATT and CDR2 as SNEGSKA (reference sequence). The ends were cut back, 4 bases at V and 2 bases at J, with 10 bases in the middle. CDR3 amino acids: CSAIRDPTDTQYF. In DNA form, the CDR3 reads TGCAGTGCTATCCGCGACCCCACAGATACGCAGTATTTT.

The gene calls are TRBV18 and TRBJ1-2; D possibly corresponds to TRBD1 (6 bases). Per germline, CDR1 KGHSH and CDR2 LQKENI. V lost 8 bases, J lost 5 bases, and 15 bases lay in between. The CDR3 consists of 13 residues. CDR3 residues: CASDPGAKYGYTF. The CDR3 DNA sequence: TGTGCCAGCGATCCAGGGGCGAAGTATGGCTACACCTTC.

This clonotype has just a few counts. V and J are TRBV4-1 and TRBJ2-3, with D unresolved. V shed 1 base and J shed 5 bases, with 13 bases lying between them. The CDR3 covers 15 residues. Germline assignment: CDR1 MGHRA and CDR2 YSYEKL. The CDR3 bases are TGCGCCAGCAGCCAAGCTACAGAGGCAGGAGATACGCAGTATTTT. It specifies CASSQATEAGDTQYF.

This clonotype was observed a handful of times. This sequence joins TRBV6-6 and TRBJ2-5; possible D gene TRBD1, 6 bases. V was trimmed by 2 bases and J by 5 bases, leaving 9 bases between them. The CDR3 is made up of 13 amino acids. CDR1 MNHNY and CDR2 SVGAGI come from the germline V gene (reference sequence). CDR3 residues: CASSYDRIETQYF. The CDR3 nucleotides read TGTGCCAGCAGTTACGACAGGATCGAGACCCAGTACTTC.